This is a list of T cell receptor beta chains from one sample in a study of blood T cell repertoires in COVID-19. Repertoires were generated with immunoSEQ multiplex PCR, while TCRdb's copy carries only in-frame clones and drops some. The sample yields fewer than 350,000 clones, roughly 85% seen once. Sequencing was done on a sample of PBMCs or T cells enriched from blood (not recorded which). The source of these receptors is a woman between 25 and 40 years old who had been exposed to COVID-19. Both conserved end residues are part of each CDR3. Each record gives: clone size, J gene, V gene, D gene, CDR3 protein, CDR3 DNA. The D gene is left open where the match is weak. The size field is filled for only some rows; it gives once, few, many or a size class.

clone_size: .
j_call: TRBJ2-7
v_call: TRBV7-2
d_call: .
cdr3_aa: CASSPRHYRNEQYF
cdr3_nt: TGTGCCAGCAGCCCTAGACACTACAGGAACGAGCAGTACTTC

clone_size: .
j_call: TRBJ2-5
v_call: TRBV5-4
d_call: .
cdr3_aa: CASSLSLQETQYF
cdr3_nt: TGTGCCAGCAGCTTGTCACTCCAAGAGACCCAGTACTTC

clone_size: .
j_call: TRBJ1-1
v_call: TRBV10-3
d_call: .
cdr3_aa: CAISALNREGGTEAFF
cdr3_nt: TGTGCCATCAGTGCCTTAAACAGGGAGGGGGGCACTGAAGCTTTCTTT

clone_size: .
j_call: TRBJ2-3
v_call: TRBV7-6
d_call: .
cdr3_aa: CASSTRAAREYSTDTQYF
cdr3_nt: TGTGCCAGCAGCACGCGTGCCGCCCGAGAATATAGCACAGATACGCAGTATTTT

clone_size: .
j_call: TRBJ2-2
v_call: TRBV5-4
d_call: TRBD1
cdr3_aa: CASSRDSNTGELFF
cdr3_nt: TGTGCCAGCAGCCGGGACAGCAACACCGGGGAGCTGTTTTTT

clone_size: few
j_call: TRBJ1-1
v_call: TRBV3-1/TRBV3-2
d_call: .
cdr3_aa: CASSQGRDTEAFF
cdr3_nt: TGTGCCAGCAGCCAAGGGCGGGACACTGAAGCTTTCTTT

clone_size: .
j_call: TRBJ2-3
v_call: TRBV11-2
d_call: TRBD1
cdr3_aa: CASSLKGGVSDTQYF
cdr3_nt: TGTGCCAGCAGCTTGAAAGGGGGCGTATCAGATACGCAGTATTTT

clone_size: .
j_call: TRBJ2-1
v_call: TRBV5-8
d_call: .
cdr3_aa: CASSLGGTVYNEQFF
cdr3_nt: TGTGCCAGCAGCTTGGGCGGGACAGTATACAATGAGCAGTTCTTC

clone_size: .
j_call: TRBJ1-6
v_call: TRBV28
d_call: TRBD1
cdr3_aa: CASNSGQGNSPLHF
cdr3_nt: TGTGCCAGCAACTCGGGACAGGGAAATTCACCCCTCCACTTT

clone_size: few
j_call: TRBJ1-1
v_call: TRBV30
d_call: .
cdr3_aa: CAWSEGVGTEAFF
cdr3_nt: TGTGCCTGGAGTGAGGGGGTAGGTACTGAAGCTTTCTTT

clone_size: .
j_call: TRBJ1-5
v_call: TRBV18
d_call: TRBD1
cdr3_aa: CASSPGTGGINQPQHF
cdr3_nt: TGTGCCAGCTCCCCCGGGACAGGGGGCATCAATCAGCCCCAGCATTTT

clone_size: once
j_call: TRBJ1-3
v_call: TRBV19
d_call: TRBD1
cdr3_aa: CASTPGTAGNTIYF
cdr3_nt: TGTGCCAGTACCCCCGGGACAGCTGGAAACACCATATATTTT

clone_size: .
j_call: TRBJ1-4
v_call: TRBV28
d_call: .
cdr3_aa: CASLKGQGYEKLFF
cdr3_nt: TGTGCCAGTTTAAAAGGGCAGGGTTATGAAAAACTGTTTTTT

clone_size: .
j_call: TRBJ1-6
v_call: TRBV5-4
d_call: TRBD1
cdr3_aa: CASSLGTGSGSPLHF
cdr3_nt: TGTGCCAGCAGCTTGGGGACAGGGTCAGGGTCACCCCTCCACTTT

clone_size: .
j_call: TRBJ1-2
v_call: TRBV3-1/TRBV3-2
d_call: .
cdr3_aa: CASSPLHGGYTF
cdr3_nt: TGTGCCAGCAGTCCCCTGCACGGTGGCTACACCTTC

clone_size: .
j_call: TRBJ1-4
v_call: TRBV5-3
d_call: .
cdr3_aa: CARSFTGFATNEKLFF
cdr3_nt: TGTGCCAGAAGCTTTACAGGTTTCGCAACTAATGAAAAACTGTTTTTT

clone_size: .
j_call: TRBJ2-7
v_call: TRBV11-1
d_call: .
cdr3_aa: CASSLVGTLNYEQYF
cdr3_nt: TGTGCCAGCAGCTTAGTCGGGACACTAAACTACGAGCAGTACTTC

clone_size: .
j_call: TRBJ2-1
v_call: TRBV30
d_call: .
cdr3_aa: CAWSVIATMRQFF
cdr3_nt: TGTGCCTGGAGTGTCATAGCTACAATGAGGCAGTTCTTC

clone_size: .
j_call: TRBJ2-3
v_call: TRBV6-2/TRBV6-3
d_call: .
cdr3_aa: CASSKTLTDTQYF
cdr3_nt: TGTGCCAGCAGTAAGACACTTACAGATACGCAGTATTTT